This is a list of T cell receptor beta chains from one sample in a study of blood T cells in healthy people across ages. Via MiXCR, TCRdb re-called the 5' RACE reads, giving one row per CDR3 protein. The table includes about 840,000 distinct CDR3 sequences, 29% detected once. The same sample was also used in a study of T cells of mothers and their children.

The source material was blood. These TCRs come from a middle-aged woman in good health. The CDR3 runs from the conserved cysteine through the conserved F or W. The D gene is left open where the match is weak. Some rows have no size entry. The others give once, few or many, or a class for an expanded clone.

clone size: -
J gene: TRBJ2-1
V gene: TRBV5-1
D gene: TRBD2
CDR3 DNA: TGCGCCAGCAGCTTGGTCCCTAGCGGGGAACAGTTCTTC
CDR3 protein: CASSLVPSGEQFF

clone size: -
J gene: TRBJ1-2
V gene: TRBV15
D gene: -
CDR3 DNA: TGTGCCACCAGCAGTCCATTCCAGGGCACTGATGGCTACACCTTC
CDR3 protein: CATSSPFQGTDGYTF

clone size: -
J gene: TRBJ1-5
V gene: TRBV10-3
D gene: -
CDR3 DNA: TGTGCCATCGGGGGGAGTCAAGGTCAGCCCCAGCATTTT
CDR3 protein: CAIGGSQGQPQHF

clone size: many
J gene: TRBJ2-7
V gene: TRBV15
D gene: TRBD1
CDR3 DNA: TGTGCCACCAGCAGAGGGGGGACAGACTACGAGCAGTACTTC
CDR3 protein: CATSRGGTDYEQYF

clone size: many
J gene: TRBJ2-7
V gene: TRBV28
D gene: TRBD1
CDR3 DNA: TGTGCCAGCAGCCAACCGGGACAGTTAATACACGAGCAGTACTTC
CDR3 protein: CASSQPGQLIHEQYF

clone size: few
J gene: TRBJ2-2
V gene: TRBV5-1
D gene: -
CDR3 DNA: TGCGCCAGCAGATCCGGGACGGAGAACACCGGGGAGCTGTTTTTT
CDR3 protein: CASRSGTENTGELFF

clone size: -
J gene: TRBJ2-7
V gene: TRBV6-5
D gene: -
CDR3 DNA: TGTGCCAGCAGCCCCCGTTCCCCCGGCTCCTACGAGCAGTACTTC
CDR3 protein: CASSPRSPGSYEQYF

clone size: few
J gene: TRBJ1-1
V gene: TRBV7-9
D gene: -
CDR3 DNA: TGTGCCAGCAGGAGACAGGCTGGGAGCACTGAAGCTTTCTTT
CDR3 protein: CASRRQAGSTEAFF

clone size: many
J gene: TRBJ2-7
V gene: TRBV5-1
D gene: -
CDR3 DNA: TGCGCCAGCAGCAGCTCGGAAGAGCAGTACTTC
CDR3 protein: CASSSSEEQYF

clone size: few
J gene: TRBJ2-5
V gene: TRBV5-1
D gene: -
CDR3 DNA: TGCGCCAGCAGCTTGGACGGACGGGGCCAAGAGACCCAGTACTTC
CDR3 protein: CASSLDGRGQETQYF

clone size: few
J gene: TRBJ1-1
V gene: TRBV19
D gene: -
CDR3 DNA: TGTGCCAGTAGAAACAGGAGGCAAGTCACTGAAGCTTTCTTT
CDR3 protein: CASRNRRQVTEAFF

clone size: once
J gene: TRBJ1-5
V gene: TRBV10-3
D gene: -
CDR3 DNA: TGTGCCATCAGTGAGACACAGGTAGCCGAAGCAGGCAATCAGCCCCAGCATTTT
CDR3 protein: CAISETQVAEAGNQPQHF

clone size: -
J gene: TRBJ2-7
V gene: TRBV12-3/TRBV12-4
D gene: TRBD1
CDR3 DNA: TGTGTCAGCAGGAGACAGGGGGCGGGTTACGAGCAGTACTTC
CDR3 protein: CVSRRQGAGYEQYF

clone size: few
J gene: TRBJ2-7
V gene: TRBV25-1
D gene: TRBD2
CDR3 DNA: TGTGCCAGCAGTGAGGCGGGGGGTGGAGGGCAGTACTTC
CDR3 protein: CASSEAGGGGQYF

clone size: -
J gene: TRBJ1-4
V gene: TRBV5-1
D gene: -
CDR3 DNA: TGCGCCAGCAGCTTGACGGGGACGGGGAGAACTAATGAAAAACTGTTTTTT
CDR3 protein: CASSLTGTGRTNEKLFF